These 20 T cell receptor beta chains were sequenced from one sample in a study of blood T cell repertoires in COVID-19. The table came from immunoSEQ multiplex PCR; TCRdb's copy has only in-frame clones and leaves some out. The repertoire has 250,000 to 350,000 clones, more than 70% of them found once; the top ten carry around 2%. The sample taken for sequencing was PBMCs or T cells enriched from blood (not recorded which). These receptors were taken from a woman aged 60-70 years in a cohort exposed to, infected with or recovered from COVID-19 (not recorded which).

The V and J genes are TRBV5-4 and TRBJ2-5; D unclear. The length of the CDR3 is 13 residues. From germline, CDR1 is SGHNT and CDR2 YYREEE (reference sequence). V was cut by 4 bases and J by 1 base, with 8 bases left in between. This chain's CDR3 is CASSPPFQETQYF. CDR3 nucleotides: TGTGCCAGCAGCCCCCCCTTCCAAGAGACCCAGTACTTC. Together with reference TRBV5-4 and TRBJ2-5, the CDR3 gives the full variable domain: ETGVTQSPTHLIKTRGQQVTLRCSSQSGHNTVSWYQQALGQGPQFIFQYYREEENGRGNFPPRFSGLQFPNYSSELNVNALELDDSALYLCASSPPFQETQYFGPGTRLLVL.

This clone was detected once. This chain joins TRBV10-1 and TRBJ2-2; possibly TRBD2 for D (5 bases). With 5 bases removed from V and 6 bases from J, the gap between germline ends came to 10 bases. The CDR3 has 13 amino acids. CDR1 is WNHNN, CDR2 SYGVQD, per germline (reference sequence). CDR3 amino acids: CASSSSTPGELFF. CDR3 bases: TGCGCCAGCAGTTCTAGCACCCCCGGGGAGCTGTTTTTT.

CDR3 sequence reads: CSVIPQSSYEQYF. The CDR3 DNA sequence: TGCAGCGTAATACCACAGAGCTCCTACGAGCAGTACTTC. The J gene is TRBJ2-7, the V gene TRBV29-1; the D is unclear. The CDR3 is 13 amino acids. Germline V gene data show CDR1 as SQVTM and CDR2 as ANQGSEA. Trimming removed 6 bases from V and 0 bases from J, with 12 bases in between.

V gene TRBV5-8 combines with J gene TRBJ1-5, with a possible D match to TRBD1 (5 bases). Germline V gene sequence: CDR1 SGHTS, CDR2 YDEGEE. This CDR3 region has 13 residues. V lost 10 bases, J lost 7 bases, and 18 bases lay in between. The CDR3 loop reads CAPLGGVRQPQHF. CDR3 DNA: TGTGCCCCCCTGGGGGGGGTTAGGCAGCCCCAGCATTTT.

Only one count was recorded for this clone. The CDR3 here is CASSRGAGSLNEQFF. Written as DNA, the CDR3 is TGTGCCAGCAGCAGAGGGGCCGGGAGCCTCAATGAGCAGTTCTTC. The chain recombines TRBV3-1 (or the pseudogene TRBV3-2) with TRBJ2-1; D may be TRBD2 (6 bases). The CDR3 runs 15 residues. Germline-derived CDR1 and CDR2 are LGHDT and YNNKEL (reference sequence). The V and J ends lost 5 bases and 6 bases respectively, with 17 bases between them.

V usage is TRBV25-1 and J usage is TRBJ2-7; D is possibly TRBD2 (6 bases). This CDR3 is built from 14 residues. Trimming removed 3 bases from V and 2 bases from J, with 11 bases in between. The germline gives CDR1 MGHDK, CDR2 SYGVNS. CDR3 sequence (DNA): TGTGCCAGCAGTGATCGGGAGAGCCCCTACGAGCAGTACTTC. Its translation is CASSDRESPYEQYF.

The chain links TRBV21-1 to TRBJ2-4; the table's D call, TRBD1, has no DNA check behind it. TRBV21-1 is a pseudogene segment. The CDR3 has 15 amino acids. CDR3 nucleotides: TGTGCCAGCAGCAAAGCAACAGGGACCAAAAACATTCAGTACTTC. The encoded protein is CASSKATGTKNIQYF.

The rearrangement joins TRBV4-1 to TRBJ2-7; D might be TRBD2 (5 bases). The V end lost 1 base, the J end lost 12 bases, and 16 bases lay between the germline ends. The CDR3 totals 13 residues. Germline V lookup: CDR1 MGHRA, CDR2 YSYEKL. The DNA of the CDR3 is TGCGCCAGCAGCCAAGTCCCCTATTGGCGGGCGTACTTC. It specifies CASSQVPYWRAYF.

The V call is TRBV3-1 (or the pseudogene TRBV3-2), the J call TRBJ1-2, with D maybe TRBD1 (5 bases). Germline V lookup: CDR1 LGHDT, CDR2 YNNKEL (reference sequence). Trimming shortened V by 0 bases and J by 4 bases, and 9 bases separated the two germline ends. CDR3 length: 14 amino acids. The DNA of the CDR3 is TGTGCCAGCAGCCAAGACAGGGCAGGCTATGGCTACACCTTC. Protein: CASSQDRAGYGYTF.

The genes are TRBV6-2 or TRBV6-3 and TRBJ2-2; 8 bases are a match to TRBD2. The V segment lost 6 bases and the J segment 6 bases; nucleotides outside the gene matches: 9. Germline CDR1 is MNHEY and CDR2 is SVGEGT. The CDR3 totals 15 residues. CDR3 protein: CASSFSTGRAGELFF. CDR3 bases: TGTGCCAGCAGCTTCTCGACCGGGAGGGCCGGGGAGCTGTTTTTT.

The gene calls are TRBV7-8 and TRBJ2-1; 12 bases agree with TRBD2. The CDR3 contains 18 residues. CDR1 is SGHVS, CDR2 FQNEAQ, per germline. Trimming removed 8 bases from V and 4 bases from J; junction bases left unmatched: 15. The CDR3 spells CASASEASGRAPYNEQFF. Written as DNA, the CDR3 is TGTGCCAGCGCTAGTGAGGCTAGCGGGAGGGCCCCTTACAATGAGCAGTTCTTC.

The V and J genes are TRBV20-1 and TRBJ1-1; 7 positions match TRBD1. CDR3 length equals 13 residues. The germline V gene encodes CDR1 DFQATT and CDR2 SNEGSKA (reference sequence). Trimming cost V 3 bases and J 5 bases; bases outside gene matches: 6. CDR3: CSASDRVATEAFF. CDR3 nucleotides: TGCAGTGCTAGTGACAGGGTAGCAACTGAAGCTTTCTTT.

This sequence joins TRBV28 and TRBJ1-5; 7 bases map to TRBD1. J was trimmed by 4 bases and V by 8 bases; bases with no gene match: 11. Germline CDR1 is MDHEN and CDR2 is SYDVKM. This CDR3 contains 15 residues. The CDR3, as DNA: TGTGCCAGCGGGAATACAGGGGTACCTAATCAGCCCCAGCATTTT. This translates into CASGNTGVPNQPQHF.

V and J are TRBV9 and TRBJ2-1, with D possibly matching TRBD1 (5 bases). V lost 3 bases, J lost 0 bases, and 10 bases lay in between. Germline CDR1 reads SGDLS; CDR2 reads YYNGEE. The CDR3 spans 15 residues. Written as DNA, the CDR3 is TGTGCCAGCAGCGCAACAGGTAGCTCCTACAATGAGCAGTTCTTC. This translates into CASSATGSSYNEQFF. Looking up the rest from reference TRBV9 and TRBJ2-1 gives the full variable domain: DSGVTQTPKHLITATGQRVTLRCSPRSGDLSVYWYQQSLDQGLQFLIQYYNGEERAKGNILERFSAQQFPDLHSELNLSSLELGDSALYFCASSATGSSYNEQFFGPGTRLTVL.

This clone occurred once. The chain links TRBV10-1 to TRBJ2-5, with 7 nucleotides matching TRBD1. Trimming cost V 9 bases and J 5 bases; bases outside gene matches: 6. This CDR3 has 12 amino acids. The V gene's germline CDR1 is WNHNN and CDR2 SYGVQD (reference sequence). The CDR3: CASRQGSETQYF. In DNA, the CDR3 is TGCGCCAGTCGACAGGGCTCGGAGACCCAGTACTTC.

The chain employs TRBV6-6 and TRBJ2-5; 9 bases are shared with TRBD1. Germline assignment: CDR1 MNHNY and CDR2 SVGAGI (reference sequence). The length of the CDR3 is 18 residues. With V trimmed by 5 bases and J by 0 bases, 13 bases remained unmatched. This CDR3 is CASSPLGGQGSYQETQYF. DNA of the CDR3: TGTGCCAGCAGTCCACTCGGCGGACAGGGGTCGTACCAAGAGACCCAGTACTTC.

This chain connects TRBV18 to TRBJ2-7; D is perhaps TRBD1 (6 bases). The V end lost 3 bases, the J end lost 0 bases, and 9 bases lay between the germline ends. CDR1 is KGHSH and CDR2 is LQKENI in the germline V gene. The CDR3 has 14 amino acids. CDR3 loop: CASSPRDNSYEQYF. In DNA, the CDR3 is TGTGCCAGCTCACCCCGGGACAACTCCTACGAGCAGTACTTC.

The gene calls are TRBV19 and TRBJ2-1; maybe TRBD1 (6 bases). The CDR3 loop spans 16 amino acids. Trimming removed 8 bases from V and 0 bases from J, with 17 bases in between. Looked up from germline, CDR1 is LNHDA and CDR2 is SQIVND (reference sequence). CDR3 nucleotide sequence: TGTGCCAGTGGGGTCTCAACAGGGCGCTCCTACAATGAGCAGTTCTTC. Its translation: CASGVSTGRSYNEQFF.

This chain connects TRBV27 to TRBJ2-2; tentative D call: TRBD2 (6 bases). Germline V CDR1 and CDR2: MNHEY, SMNVEV (reference sequence). V lost 6 bases and J 4 bases, leaving 15 bases between the germline ends. The CDR3 spans 15 residues. CDR3 sequence reads: CASSGFNGGTGELFF. The CDR3 DNA follows: TGTGCCAGCAGCGGATTTAACGGGGGCACCGGGGAGCTGTTTTTT.

The chain employs TRBV9 and TRBJ2-1, with TRBD2 matching over 15 bases. Germline loops: CDR1 SGDLS, CDR2 YYNGEE. This CDR3 has 17 residues. The V and J ends lost 3 bases and 9 bases, in that order; junction bases with no gene match: 10. In nucleotides, the CDR3 is TGTGCCAGCAGCGAGGAGGGGACTAGCGGGAGGAGAGGTGAGCAGTTCTTC. The encoded protein is CASSEEGTSGRRGEQFF.